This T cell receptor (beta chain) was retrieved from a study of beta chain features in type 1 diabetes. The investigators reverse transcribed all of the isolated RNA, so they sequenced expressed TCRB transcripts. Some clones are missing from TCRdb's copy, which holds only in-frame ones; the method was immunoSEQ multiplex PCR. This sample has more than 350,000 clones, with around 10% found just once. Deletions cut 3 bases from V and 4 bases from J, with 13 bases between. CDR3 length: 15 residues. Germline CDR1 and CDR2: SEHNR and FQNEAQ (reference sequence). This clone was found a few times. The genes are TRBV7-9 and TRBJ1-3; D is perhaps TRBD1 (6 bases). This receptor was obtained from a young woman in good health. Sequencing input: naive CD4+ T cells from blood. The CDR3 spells CASSFNVQGGNTIYF. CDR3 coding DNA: TGTGCCAGCAGCTTTAACGTACAGGGCGGAAACACCATATATTTT.